A single TCR beta chain is shown here with its context. The antigen is not known. Sequencing used immunoSEQ multiplex PCR; TCRdb keeps in-frame clones, though not all of them. Counted here are about 160,000 clones, around 89% occurring once; the ten biggest clones make up approximately 7.2%. These data are taken from a study of T cell responses to AZD1222 COVID-19 vaccine. Findings and caveats of the study: At baseline, seropositivity was found in only a handful of AZD1222 recipients.

V gave up 2 bases and J gave up 1 base, with 14 bases separating them. Looked up from germline, CDR1 is SGHRS and CDR2 is YFSETQ. The CDR3 has 16 residues. V gene TRBV5-1 combines with J gene TRBJ2-3, with D tentatively TRBD1 (6 bases). This receptor was taken from an adult in good health. Sample: peripheral blood, taken on day 0 of AZD1222 vaccination. In DNA, the CDR3 is TGCGCCAGCAGCTTCCCCGGCGCAGGGGGCACAGATACGCAGTATTTT. Translated, it gives CASSFPGAGGTDTQYF.